These T cell receptor beta chains were read from a single sample in a study of cytomegalovirus exposure and HLA in healthy donors. Data came from immunoSEQ multiplex PCR; TCRdb stores just in-frame clones and leaves some out. This table has under 50,000 clones, nearly 95% appearing once. Source material: PBMCs. The receptor set was obtained from a young woman in good health and CMV-seropositive. Both conserved end residues are part of each CDR3. Each record gives: clone size, V gene, D gene, J gene, CDR3 protein, CDR3 DNA. D genes are given only for firm matches. Rows may omit the clone size; those that give it use once, few, many or a size class.

>NA|TRBV28|NA|TRBJ1-3
CASSLFGQINADTIYF
TGTGCCAGCAGTTTATTTGGACAGATTAATGCGGACACCATATATTTT
>once|TRBV29-1|NA|TRBJ2-1
CSVAAYNEQFF
TGCAGCGTAGCGGCCTACAATGAGCAGTTCTTC
>NA|TRBV9|TRBD1|TRBJ1-4
CASSSGQGGGEKLFF
TGTGCCAGCAGCTCCGGACAGGGAGGTGGTGAAAAACTGTTTTTT
>NA|TRBV7-2|TRBD1|TRBJ1-5
CASSYRGLYQPQHF
TGTGCCAGCAGCTACAGGGGGCTCTATCAGCCCCAGCATTTT
>NA|TRBV25-1|NA|TRBJ1-3
CASSGLSGNTIYF
TGTGCCAGCAGTGGGCTCTCTGGAAACACCATATATTTT
>NA|TRBV6-5|NA|TRBJ1-4
CASSSRGATNEKLFF
TGTGCCAGCAGTTCGCGAGGTGCAACTAATGAAAAACTGTTTTTT
>NA|TRBV28|TRBD1|TRBJ1-1
CASSLRGGRDTEAFF
TGTGCCAGCAGTTTAAGAGGGGGCAGGGACACTGAAGCTTTCTTT
>NA|TRBV5-4|TRBD1|TRBJ2-5
CASSPWQGAGETQYF
TGTGCCAGCAGCCCTTGGCAGGGGGCAGGAGAGACCCAGTACTTC
>NA|TRBV28|TRBD1|TRBJ1-2
CASSSGTEDYGYTF
TGTGCCAGCAGTTCCGGGACAGAAGACTATGGCTACACCTTC
>NA|TRBV7-8|TRBD2|TRBJ2-3
CASSSGLAGFTDTQYF
TGTGCCAGCAGCTCGGGACTAGCGGGGTTCACAGATACGCAGTATTTT
>NA|TRBV5-1|NA|TRBJ2-1
CASSILGGSYNEQFF
TGCGCCAGCAGCATTTTGGGAGGATCCTACAATGAGCAGTTCTTC
>once|TRBV15|NA|TRBJ2-1
CATSRDYVEQFF
TGTGCCACCAGCAGAGATTATGTAGAGCAGTTCTTC
>NA|TRBV7-2|TRBD2|TRBJ2-1
CASSTPGGLAGLDEQFF
TGTGCCAGCAGCACTCCTGGGGGACTAGCGGGCCTCGATGAGCAGTTCTTC
>NA|TRBV6-1|TRBD2|TRBJ2-3
CASSELAGTTDTQYF
TGTGCCAGCAGCGAACTAGCGGGAACCACAGATACGCAGTATTTT
>NA|TRBV28|TRBD2|TRBJ2-7
CASSKAGLPYEQYF
TGTGCCAGCAGCAAAGCGGGGTTACCCTACGAGCAGTACTTC
>NA|TRBV5-1|TRBD1|TRBJ1-1
CASSLRDRVGTEAFF
TGCGCCAGCAGCTTGCGGGACAGGGTCGGGACTGAAGCTTTCTTT
>NA|TRBV6-6|TRBD2|TRBJ2-7
CASRPTSGSSEQYF
TGTGCCAGCAGGCCAACTAGCGGGAGTAGCGAGCAGTACTTC
>NA|TRBV21-1|NA|TRBJ1-1
CASSKRDRGGAFF
TGTGCCAGCAGCAAAAGGGACAGGGGTGGAGCTTTCTTT
>NA|TRBV11-2|TRBD2|TRBJ2-1
CASSQEASGRNEQFF
TGTGCCAGCAGCCAAGAGGCTAGCGGGAGGAATGAGCAGTTCTTC
>NA|TRBV16|NA|TRBJ2-3
CASSQSQGFTDTQYF
TGTGCCAGCAGCCAATCTCAGGGATTTACAGATACGCAGTATTTT
>NA|TRBV30|TRBD2|TRBJ2-1
CAWSVKGGLAGYNEQFF
TGTGCCTGGAGTGTAAAGGGAGGACTAGCGGGCTACAATGAGCAGTTCTTC
>NA|TRBV11-2|TRBD2|TRBJ2-3
CASSTSVGTDTQYF
TGTGCCAGCAGCACTAGCGTGGGCACAGATACGCAGTATTTT
>NA|TRBV12-5|TRBD2|TRBJ2-1
CASGLVAGGGYNEQFF
TGTGCTAGTGGTCTGGTAGCGGGAGGAGGTTACAATGAGCAGTTCTTC
>NA|TRBV6-1|TRBD2|TRBJ2-3
CASSGRLAGTVDTQYF
TGTGCCAGCAGTGGACGACTAGCGGGAACTGTAGATACGCAGTATTTT
>NA|TRBV13|TRBD2|TRBJ2-3
CASSLKRDSDTQYF
TGTGCCAGCAGCTTAAAGCGGGACTCGGATACGCAGTATTTT
>once|TRBV6-1|NA|TRBJ2-5
CASSEAWGPQETQYF
TGTGCCAGCAGTGAAGCTTGGGGCCCCCAAGAGACCCAGTACTTC
>NA|TRBV4-2|TRBD1|TRBJ2-7
CASSGGTGGRVEQYF
TGTGCCAGCAGCGGAGGGACAGGGGGGAGGGTCGAGCAGTACTTC
>NA|TRBV5-1|TRBD2|TRBJ2-1
CASSLGTSEYNEQFF
TGCGCCAGCAGCTTGGGAACTAGCGAATACAATGAGCAGTTCTTC
>NA|TRBV30|NA|TRBJ1-2
CAWTLDMIYGYTF
TGTGCCTGGACCTTGGACATGATCTATGGCTACACCTTC
>NA|TRBV11-3|NA|TRBJ2-7
CASSLEEVEQYF
TGTGCCAGCAGCTTGGAGGAGGTCGAGCAGTACTTC
>few|TRBV4-3|NA|TRBJ2-7
CASSQVRDLVGEQYF
TGCGCCAGCAGCCAAGTTAGGGACTTAGTAGGGGAGCAGTACTTC
>NA|TRBV2|TRBD1|TRBJ2-7
CASRVQGARYEQYF
TGTGCCAGCAGAGTACAGGGGGCGCGTTACGAGCAGTACTTC
>NA|TRBV5-5|TRBD1|TRBJ2-7
CASSLLGQGLEQYF
TGTGCCAGCAGCTTGCTGGGACAGGGGTTGGAGCAGTACTTC
>NA|TRBV5-8|TRBD1|TRBJ1-2
CASGPDRGYTF
TGTGCCAGCGGACCGGACAGGGGCTACACCTTC
>NA|TRBV4-2|TRBD1|TRBJ1-3
CASSPDRTGLSGNTIYF
TGTGCCAGCAGCCCGGACCGGACAGGGCTCTCTGGAAACACCATATATTTT
>NA|TRBV6-6|TRBD1|TRBJ1-4
CASSADRSMFF
TGTGCCAGCAGTGCGGACAGGTCTATGTTTTTT
>NA|TRBV19|NA|TRBJ1-4
CASSIAGQREKLFF
TGTGCCAGTAGTATCGCAGGGCAACGTGAAAAACTGTTTTTT
>NA|TRBV5-6|TRBD1|TRBJ1-2
CASSFLQTGHGYTF
TGTGCCAGCAGCTTCCTCCAGACAGGGCATGGCTACACCTTC
>NA|TRBV7-6|TRBD1|TRBJ2-5
CASSRDRGRGETQYF
TGTGCCAGCAGCCGGGACAGGGGGCGGGGAGAGACCCAGTACTTC
>NA|TRBV28|NA|TRBJ1-1
CASSLFGDNTEAFF
TGTGCCAGCAGTTTATTCGGGGATAACACTGAAGCTTTCTTT
>NA|TRBV18|NA|TRBJ2-3
CASSLGVSTDTQYF
TGTGCCAGCTCACTAGGGGTTAGCACAGATACGCAGTATTTT
>NA|TRBV5-1|TRBD1|TRBJ2-7
CASSSGDSSYEQYF
TGCGCCAGCAGCTCCGGGGACAGCTCCTACGAGCAGTACTTC
>NA|TRBV6-1|NA|TRBJ2-1
CASGPSSYNEQFF
TGTGCCAGCGGCCCCAGCTCCTACAATGAGCAGTTCTTC
>once|TRBV2|NA|TRBJ1-1
CASSAVKSGSEAFF
TGTGCCAGCAGTGCCGTTAAATCGGGGTCGGAAGCTTTCTTT
>NA|TRBV5-6|NA|TRBJ2-3
CASSSPTSADTQYF
TGTGCCAGCAGCTCCCCGACTAGTGCAGATACGCAGTATTTT
>NA|TRBV7-2|NA|TRBJ1-6
CASSTRGGKSGNSPLHF
TGTGCCAGCAGCACCCGGGGGGGGAAATCTGGTAATTCACCCCTCCACTTT
>NA|TRBV9|NA|TRBJ2-2
CASSVVGRDYTGELFF
TGTGCCAGCAGCGTAGTAGGACGGGATTACACCGGGGAGCTGTTTTTT
>once|TRBV7-3|NA|TRBJ2-2
CASSFIPAAGLNTGELFF
TGTGCCAGCAGCTTCATCCCCGCGGCGGGACTGAACACCGGGGAGCTGTTTTTT
>NA|TRBV7-8|TRBD2|TRBJ2-3
CASSPRGSGTDTQYF
TGTGCCAGCAGCCCCCGGGGTAGCGGGACAGATACGCAGTATTTT
>NA|TRBV11-3|NA|TRBJ1-6
CASSPTREVSPLHF
TGTGCCAGCAGCCCAACTAGGGAGGTGTCACCCCTCCACTTT
>NA|TRBV19|TRBD1|TRBJ1-5
CASSTRQGMSNQPQHF
TGTGCCAGTAGTACAAGACAGGGTATGAGCAATCAGCCCCAGCATTTT
>NA|TRBV6-5|TRBD1|TRBJ2-7
CASRPTGGDEQYF
TGTGCCAGCAGGCCGACAGGGGGCGACGAGCAGTACTTC
>few|TRBV19|NA|TRBJ1-6
CASTAGNSPLHF
TGTGCCAGTACAGCAGGGAACTCACCCCTCCACTTT